The 24 T cell receptor beta chains below come from one sample, sequenced in a study of preoperative IRX-2 immunotherapy in early breast cancer. Assay: immunoSEQ multiplex PCR; the TCRdb copy retains only in-frame clones and omits some. The sample records 35,000 to 40,000 clones, about four fifths being singletons. Specified treatment: preoperative locoregional IRX-2 cytokine immunotherapy. Sample: lymph node tissue, taken after IRX-2 immunotherapy. These receptor sequences come from a human donor with breast cancer.

V and J are TRBV11-3 and TRBJ2-3, with TRBD1 matching 10 bases. This CDR3 spans 14 amino acids. Germline trimming cut 3 bases from V and 6 bases from J; bases unmatched to any gene: 3. The germline CDR1 and CDR2 sequences are SGHNT and YENEEA. This chain's CDR3 is CASSLGQGRDTQYF. In DNA form, the CDR3 reads TGTGCCAGCAGCTTGGGACAGGGGAGGGATACGCAGTATTTT.

This rearrangement joins TRBV11-3 to TRBJ1-6; D is perhaps TRBD1 (5 bases). Germline assignment: CDR1 SGHNT and CDR2 YENEEA. The CDR3 runs 15 residues. The V end was cut by 5 bases, the J end by 9 bases, with 17 bases between. This CDR3 reads CASSPLARQPSPLHF. The DNA of the CDR3 is TGTGCCAGCAGCCCTTTAGCACGACAGCCTTCACCCCTCCACTTT.

The genes are TRBV6-8 and TRBJ1-2, with 7 bases identical to TRBD1. The junction had 17 bases not matched to a gene; V was cut back by 9 bases and J by 4 bases. The CDR3 is 16 residues long. From germline, CDR1 is MNHGY and CDR2 SAAAGT. The CDR3 DNA sequence: TGTGCCAGTAGGGGATCAGGGGGAAGCTTTCGCTATGGCTACACCTTC. Residues: CASRGSGGSFRYGYTF.

This clone was recorded once. This chain uses TRBV11-1 with TRBJ1-3; possibly TRBD1 for D (5 bases). From germline, CDR1 is SGHAT and CDR2 FQDESV (reference sequence). V shed 5 bases and J shed 2 bases, with 10 bases lying between them. The CDR3 sequence is 14 residues long. The CDR3 here is CASSRTLAGNTIYF. The CDR3 DNA is TGTGCCAGCAGCCGGACACTTGCTGGAAACACCATATATTTT.

This chain joins TRBV11-3 and TRBJ2-1; D gene uncertain. V was cut by 3 bases and J by 6 bases, with 12 bases left in between. Germline CDR1 SGHNT, CDR2 YENEEA. The CDR3 loop spans 14 amino acids. The CDR3 here is CASSFSARGNEQFF. For the CDR3, the DNA is TGTGCCAGCAGCTTCTCAGCTCGAGGCAATGAGCAGTTCTTC.

This clone has a handful of counts. J is TRBJ1-2 and V is TRBV6-8; no definite D call. This CDR3 contains 12 residues. Trimming shortened V by 2 bases and J by 5 bases, and 6 bases separated the two germline ends. Germline CDR1 and CDR2: MNHGY and SAAAGT. CDR3: CASSYKGYGYTF. CDR3 DNA: TGTGCCAGCAGTTACAAAGGGTATGGCTACACCTTC.

This chain uses TRBV1 with TRBJ2-1; the listed D gene, TRBD2, was not tested against the DNA. TRBV1 is noted as a pseudogene. This CDR3 is 17 amino acids long. The CDR3 is CASSQDLYAGGLNEQFF. CDR3 DNA: TGCGCCAGCAGCCAAGATCTCTACGCGGGGGGGCTCAATGAGCAGTTCTTC.

V is TRBV6-8 and J is TRBJ2-5; TRBD2 agrees at 13 bases. V was clipped by 10 bases and J by 4 bases; unmatched bases: 12. From germline, CDR1 is MNHGY and CDR2 SAAAGT. The CDR3 loop spans 16 amino acids. As DNA, the CDR3 is TGTGCCATCAGAAAAAGGACTAGCGGGGGTCGAGAGACCCAGTACTTC. Amino acids: CAIRKRTSGGRETQYF.

This chain uses TRBV9 with TRBJ2-7, with D unclear. V lost 0 bases and J 1 base, leaving 20 bases between the germline ends. The CDR3 runs 18 residues. CDR1 and CDR2 (germline): SGDLS, YYNGEE. CDR3 coding DNA: TGTGCCAGCAGCGTAGTGCCCTCTTCGCACCTTGGGTCCTACGAGCAGTACTTC. This translates into CASSVVPSSHLGSYEQYF.

The chain joins TRBV30 to TRBJ1-6; D not resolved. Germline V CDR1 and CDR2: GTSNPN, SVGIG (reference sequence). The germline V and J ends were trimmed by 4 bases and 8 bases, with 12 bases remaining between them. The CDR3 sequence is 13 residues long. Here the CDR3 reads CAWTARGDSPLHF. CDR3 DNA sequence: TGTGCCTGGACCGCACGGGGTGATTCACCCCTCCACTTT.

V gene TRBV29-1 combines with J gene TRBJ1-3; D not certain. Germline V gene data show CDR1 as SQVTM and CDR2 as ANQGSEA. This CDR3 contains 14 residues. V was shortened by 3 bases and J by 3 bases, with 12 bases between the two germline ends. The CDR3 sequence is CSVDSGSHGNTIYF. The CDR3 DNA is TGCAGCGTTGATTCGGGAAGTCATGGAAACACCATATATTTT.

The chain links TRBV30 to TRBJ1-2, with 8 bases lining up with TRBD1. The CDR3 extends over 16 amino acids. The V segment lost 3 bases and the J segment 5 bases; nucleotides outside the gene matches: 14. Germline V gene data show CDR1 as GTSNPN and CDR2 as SVGIG (reference sequence). As DNA, the CDR3 is TGTGCCTGGAGGACGAACAGGGGGAAAAGGGGATATGGCTACACCTTC. Its protein is CAWRTNRGKRGYGYTF. The variable domain in full, with the rest retrieved from reference TRBV30 and TRBJ1-2, is SQTIHQWPATLVQPVGSPLSLECTVEGTSNPNLYWYRQAAGRGLQLLFYSVGIGQISSEVPQNLSASRPQDRQFILSSKKLLLSDSGFYLCAWRTNRGKRGYGYTFGSGTRLTVV.

The rearrangement joins TRBV19 to TRBJ1-2; D might be TRBD1 (5 bases). Trimming shortened V by 5 bases and J by 5 bases, and 6 bases separated the two germline ends. The CDR3 has 11 amino acids. The V gene's germline CDR1 is LNHDA and CDR2 SQIVND (reference sequence). The CDR3 DNA is TGTGCCAGTAGTTGGGGGTATGGCTACACCTTC. Protein product: CASSWGYGYTF.

This chain uses TRBV11-3 with TRBJ2-7, with 7 bases identical to TRBD1. This CDR3 region has 16 residues. V was pared by 6 bases and J by 7 bases, with 18 bases of the junction left unmatched. The germline V gene has CDR1 SGHNT and CDR2 YENEEA. Here the CDR3 reads CASSLPRQGPTGEQYF. The CDR3 DNA reads TGTGCCAGCAGTCTACCCCGACAGGGCCCAACGGGGGAGCAGTACTTC.

This chain links TRBV6-8 with TRBJ2-6, with D unresolved. V lost 2 bases and J 0 bases, leaving 5 bases between the germline ends. Germline V gene sequence: CDR1 MNHGY, CDR2 SAAAGT. CDR3 length: 15 residues. The DNA of the CDR3 is TGTGCCAGCAGTTACCCAGCCTCTGGGGCCAACGTCCTGACTTTC. Encoded protein: CASSYPASGANVLTF.

The chain joins TRBV11-3 to TRBJ2-1; TRBD2 matches at 14 bases. Unmatched junction bases numbered 3, after V lost 5 bases and J lost 6 bases. This CDR3 comprises 15 residues. Germline assignment: CDR1 SGHNT and CDR2 YENEEA. CDR3 loop: CASSLGTSGGNEQFF. CDR3 nucleotide sequence: TGTGCCAGCAGCCTCGGGACTAGCGGGGGCAATGAGCAGTTCTTC.

The chain uses TRBV18 and TRBJ1-1; D is uncertain. This CDR3 is 13 amino acids long. Germline V lookup: CDR1 KGHSH, CDR2 LQKENI. V lost 1 base to trimming and J lost 5 bases, with 8 bases between them. The CDR3 reads CASSPQGRTEAFF. The CDR3 nucleotides are TGTGCCAGCTCACCACAGGGCAGGACTGAAGCTTTCTTT.

This clone was observed a handful of times. The chain is built from TRBV11-3 and TRBJ2-7; 11 nucleotides align to TRBD2. The CDR3 contains 17 residues. After removal of 4 bases from V and 4 bases from J, the junction contained 12 bases not matched to a gene. Per germline, CDR1 SGHNT and CDR2 YENEEA. The CDR3 spells CASSSGTSGVPIYEQYF. DNA for the CDR3: TGTGCCAGCAGCTCGGGGACTAGCGGAGTCCCCATTTACGAGCAGTACTTC.

The CDR3 nucleotides are TGTGCCAGCAGACGGACAGGGGGCCAAGAGACCCAGTACTTC. Protein product: CASRRTGGQETQYF. J is TRBJ2-5 and V is TRBV6-8; 10 nucleotides line up with TRBD1. V was clipped by 6 bases and J by 1 base; unmatched bases: 2. Per germline, CDR1 MNHGY and CDR2 SAAAGT. This CDR3 has 14 amino acids.

The chain uses TRBV6-8 and TRBJ1-5; D might be TRBD1 (6 bases). Per germline, CDR1 MNHGY and CDR2 SAAAGT. The V end was cut by 5 bases, the J end by 4 bases, with 9 bases between. CDR3 length: 13 amino acids. CDR3 loop: CASSQQGNQPQHF. The CDR3 DNA reads TGTGCCAGCAGTCAACAGGGAAATCAGCCCCAGCATTTT.

The chain joins TRBV6-8 to TRBJ1-5; D may be TRBD1 (5 bases). Germline V gene data show CDR1 as MNHGY and CDR2 as SAAAGT. CDR3 length: 13 residues. Trimming shortened V by 8 bases and J by 2 bases, and 10 bases separated the two germline ends. The CDR3 sequence: CASFSRGNQPQHF. The CDR3 DNA is TGTGCCAGCTTCAGCAGGGGCAATCAGCCCCAGCATTTT.

This clone was detected only a few times. The V and J genes are TRBV11-3 and TRBJ2-2; possible D gene TRBD2, 5 bases. V lost 1 base to trimming and J lost 1 base, with 13 bases between them. Germline CDR1 and CDR2: SGHNT and YENEEA. The CDR3 spans 17 residues. The CDR3 nucleotides are TGTGCCAGCAGCTTAGTTGGAGCGGTGATGAACACCGGGGAGCTGTTTTTT. Translation gives CASSLVGAVMNTGELFF.

The chain has TRBV11-1 and TRBJ1-3, with TRBD1 identical over 10 bases. This CDR3 comprises 15 residues. After removal of 4 bases from V and 7 bases from J, the junction contained 7 bases not matched to a gene. Germline V CDR1 and CDR2: SGHAT, FQDESV (reference sequence). The CDR3 reads CASSSTGGDPNTIYF. CDR3 sequence (DNA): TGTGCCAGCAGCTCGACAGGGGGCGATCCGAACACCATATATTTT.

The genes are TRBV18 and TRBJ1-1; no definite D call. The V and J ends lost 0 bases and 7 bases respectively, with 9 bases between them. Germline V CDR1 and CDR2: KGHSH, LQKENI. The length of the CDR3 is 13 residues. The CDR3 here is CASSPPSFFEAFF. Here the CDR3 DNA reads TGTGCCAGCTCACCACCGAGCTTCTTTGAAGCTTTCTTT.